This T cell receptor beta chain is from a study of T-cell reconstitution after alpha-beta-depleted transplantation in children. Findings and limits, study-wide: The high TCRbeta diversity at day 60 in some patients came from surviving recipient T cells and thymic progenitors. By about two months after transplant, alpha-beta T cells reportedly arose from several hundred graft clones that had expanded. The authors attributed T-cell counts and diversity one year after transplant mostly to newly produced T cells.

With regard to this clonotype: Its antigen is not known.

Researchers prepared the TCRbeta library using unique molecular identifiers, the study reports. In TCRdb, the PCR reads were re-called with MiXCR into one record per CDR3 protein. The sample has about 97,000 distinct CDR3 sequences, roughly 7.1% seen once. CDR1 is SGHDT and CDR2 is YYEEEE in the germline V gene. The V end lost 6 bases, the J end lost 2 bases, and 21 bases lay between the germline ends. The CDR3 consists of 16 residues. The sample here was PBMCs, taken before TCRalphabeta/CD19-depleted stem cell transplant. The chain has TRBV5-6 and TRBJ2-7; D gene ambiguous. The receptor comes from a boy between 2 and 15 years old with acute lymphoblastic leukemia, due to receive a stem cell transplant. CDR3 sequence (DNA): TGTGCCAGCAAGGACGGCTTGGGCTCGCCTGCCTACGAGCAGTACTTC. Its translation is CASKDGLGSPAYEQYF.